The subject of this entry is one TCR beta chain. Trimming took off 6 bases at V and 3 bases at J, with 17 bases between the two ends. This CDR3 contains 15 residues. Germline CDR1 reads SNHLY; CDR2 reads FYNNEI. This sample was included in a study of blood T cell repertoires in COVID-19. Turning to the study itself: PBMCs, B-cell-depleted T cells, or T cells were the source of the cDNA or gDNA that made up the material.

As originally analysed: Reference gene primer amplification yielded estimated nucleated cell counts. Sequencing used immunoSEQ multiplex PCR; TCRdb keeps in-frame clones, though not all of them. The DNA gave D and trimming, while V, J and clone size come from that table. The sample has some 290,000 clones; about nine tenths are singletons. Enrolled through a virtual design, the participants were between about 18 and 100 years of age and came from under 30 US areas. Participants' reported clinical history set cohort assignment. The chain links TRBV2 to TRBJ1-2; D not resolved. This TCR was sampled from a woman between 40 and 50 years old with acute COVID-19. The sample taken for sequencing was PBMCs or T cells enriched from blood (not recorded which). The CDR3 sequence is CASSGPTETYYGYTF. For the CDR3, the DNA is TGTGCCAGCAGCGGCCCCACAGAAACCTACTATGGCTACACCTTC.